The sequence of this TCR beta chain was determined in a study of CD4 and CD8 cells across lung adenocarcinoma regions. This clonotype qualifies as medium-sized (0.01 to 0.1%). TCRdb redid the calling of the PCR reads with MiXCR, one entry per CDR3 protein. The repertoire holds about 5,200 distinct CDR3 sequences, with 50% as singletons. Localized lung adenocarcinoma, a non-small cell lung cancer, affected the donors. The V gene's germline CDR1 is WSHSY and CDR2 SAAADI. The CDR3 extends over 13 amino acids. The V gene lost 4 bases and the J gene lost 2 bases, with 7 bases spanning the gap. Input material: CD4+ T cells from the margin of a lung tumor. The rearrangement joins TRBV10-2 to TRBJ2-3; no firm D call. This TCR derives from a male donor with lung adenocarcinoma. The CD4 and CD8 labels of this study may be unreliable. CDR3 residues: CASSVMHTDTQYF. In DNA, the CDR3 is TGCGCCAGCAGTGTGATGCACACAGATACGCAGTATTTT.